What follows are 15 T cell receptor beta chains derived from one specimen sequenced in a study of STAT5B mutations in CD4+ large granular lymphocyte leukemia. Profiling relied on immunoSEQ multiplex PCR, and the TCRdb table lists in-frame clones only, not all of them. There are tens of thousands of clones in the sample; around 85% occur only once, and around 0.37% lies in the top ten. Specimen: CD4+ T cells from blood buffy coats. These receptors all come from a human donor in good health.

This chain links TRBV6-5 with TRBJ1-2, with TRBD1 as a possible D gene (6 bases). V shed 1 base and J shed 8 bases, with 11 bases lying between them. The CDR3 is 13 amino acids. From germline, CDR1 is MNHEY and CDR2 SVGAGI. CDR3 in DNA: TGTGCCAGCAGTTACTTCGCAGGGGACGGCTACACCTTC. This translates into CASSYFAGDGYTF.

V usage is TRBV5-4 and J usage is TRBJ2-3; 7 bases line up with TRBD2. The CDR3 has 16 residues. CDR1 SGHNT and CDR2 YYREEE come from the germline V gene (reference sequence). With V trimmed by 4 bases and J by 0 bases, 8 bases remained unmatched. The CDR3 bases are TGTGCCAGCAGCCATTTGCAGGGAGGGAGCACAGATACGCAGTATTTT. It is translated as CASSHLQGGSTDTQYF. Full variable domain (rest looked up from reference TRBV5-4 and TRBJ2-3): ETGVTQSPTHLIKTRGQQVTLRCSSQSGHNTVSWYQQALGQGPQFIFQYYREEENGRGNFPPRFSGLQFPNYSSELNVNALELDDSALYLCASSHLQGGSTDTQYFGPGTRLTVL.

This rearrangement joins TRBV7-9 to TRBJ1-1, with 11 bases fitting TRBD1. V trimming: 0 bases; J trimming: 5 bases; junction bases outside the gene matches: 5. CDR1 and CDR2 (germline): SEHNR, FQNEAQ (reference sequence). The CDR3 runs to 16 residues. The CDR3 nucleotides are TGTGCCAGCAGCTTAGCGCGAGGGACAGGGGGGACTGAAGCTTTCTTT. Protein: CASSLARGTGGTEAFF.

The genes are TRBV9 and TRBJ2-3, with TRBD2 matching over 7 bases. V lost 4 bases and J lost 3; bases outside the gene matches: 8. In germline, CDR1 is SGDLS, CDR2 YYNGEE. The CDR3 has 15 residues. In nucleotides, the CDR3 is TGTGCCAGCAGCTCATTGGGAGGGGAAACAGATACGCAGTATTTT. Its translation: CASSSLGGETDTQYF. The variable domain in full, with the rest retrieved from reference TRBV9 and TRBJ2-3, is DSGVTQTPKHLITATGQRVTLRCSPRSGDLSVYWYQQSLDQGLQFLIQYYNGEERAKGNILERFSAQQFPDLHSELNLSSLELGDSALYFCASSSLGGETDTQYFGPGTRLTVL.

The V call is TRBV5-1, the J call TRBJ1-1; 8 nucleotides line up with TRBD1. Germline CDR1 and CDR2: SGHRS and YFSETQ. The length of the CDR3 is 16 residues. Trimming at V came to 1 base and at J to 6 bases, leaving 11 bases not matched to a gene. CDR3 sequence (DNA): TGCGCCAGCAGCTTGTACGCTGGACAGGGTTTGTCTGAAGCTTTCTTT. Translating it yields CASSLYAGQGLSEAFF.

The chain uses TRBV6-5 and TRBJ2-5, with TRBD1 identical over 8 bases. The CDR3 loop spans 14 amino acids. V lost 3 bases to trimming and J lost 2 bases; unmatched junction nucleotides: 2. CDR1 is MNHEY, CDR2 SVGAGI, per germline. For the CDR3, the DNA is TGTGCCAGCAGTTATACAGGGGGGCAAGAGACCCAGTACTTC. Its translation: CASSYTGGQETQYF.

V gene TRBV6-6 combines with J gene TRBJ1-1; 7 nucleotides align to TRBD1. Germline V lookup: CDR1 MNHNY, CDR2 SVGAGI (reference sequence). The V and J ends lost 5 bases and 3 bases, in that order; junction bases with no gene match: 3. The CDR3 covers 13 residues. CDR3 DNA: TGTGCCAGCAGTAACCAGGGGGACACTGAAGCTTTCTTT. It codes for CASSNQGDTEAFF.

This clone has a handful of counts. The J gene is TRBJ1-2, the V gene TRBV5-1, with D possibly TRBD1 on 6 matching bases. The CDR3 spans 14 residues. Trimming left V 1 base short and J 2 bases short, with 9 bases between. Germline V gene sequence: CDR1 SGHRS, CDR2 YFSETQ. The CDR3 loop is CASSLSGANYGYTF. CDR3 in DNA: TGCGCCAGCAGCTTGTCAGGGGCCAACTATGGCTACACCTTC.

The gene calls are TRBV29-1 and TRBJ1-1; no firm D call. Trimming pared 7 bases from V and 1 base from J, leaving 13 bases between. Germline V gene sequence: CDR1 SQVTM, CDR2 ANQGSEA. The CDR3 is 13 amino acids. The CDR3 reads CSAESPENTEAFF. The CDR3 region has the DNA TGCAGCGCCGAGAGTCCGGAGAACACTGAAGCTTTCTTT.

The J gene is TRBJ2-1, the V gene TRBV10-1; 11 bases fit TRBD2. V was pared by 3 bases and J by 10 bases, with 8 bases of the junction left unmatched. Germline loops: CDR1 WNHNN, CDR2 SYGVQD (reference sequence). This CDR3 has 15 amino acids. The CDR3 DNA reads TGCGCCAGCAGTGAAGATCTAGCGGGAGGTGGCGAGCAGTTCTTC. Translating it yields CASSEDLAGGGEQFF.

The chain employs TRBV6-4 and TRBJ1-2; D perhaps matches TRBD1 (5 bases). V was cut by 2 bases and J by 4 bases, with 8 bases left in between. The CDR3 consists of 13 residues. Germline lookup yields CDR1 MRHNA and CDR2 SNTAGT. This chain's CDR3 is CASSDGAAYGYTF. As DNA, the CDR3 is TGTGCCAGCAGTGACGGGGCAGCCTATGGCTACACCTTC.

V usage is TRBV25-1 and J usage is TRBJ2-1; D is uncertain. CDR1 and CDR2 from the germline V gene are MGHDK and SYGVNS. V was trimmed by 2 bases and J by 0 bases, leaving 14 bases between them. The CDR3 has 17 amino acids. Written as DNA, the CDR3 is TGTGCCAGCAGTGAAGAGATTGGTGTCAGCTCCTACAATGAGCAGTTCTTC. Translated, it gives CASSEEIGVSSYNEQFF.

J is TRBJ2-5 and V is TRBV12-5; TRBD2 aligns across 11 bases. From germline, CDR1 is LGHNT and CDR2 FRNRAP. The CDR3 consists of 17 residues. Unmatched junction bases numbered 10, after V lost 3 bases and J lost 4 bases. In DNA form, the CDR3 reads TGTGCTAGTGGTTTCTCCGGGACTAGCGGTTACGGAGAGACCCAGTACTTC. It is translated as CASGFSGTSGYGETQYF.

V gene TRBV18 combines with J gene TRBJ1-4; D unresolved. Trimming shortened V by 6 bases and J by 7 bases, and 18 bases separated the two germline ends. CDR1 and CDR2 (germline): KGHSH, LQKENI. CDR3 length: 15 residues. The CDR3 bases are TGTGCCAGCTCCTACCCAATGGAGGCCCGTGAAAAACTGTTTTTT. Translated, it gives CASSYPMEAREKLFF. The full variable domain, in which reference TRBV18 and TRBJ1-4 provide the parts outside the CDR3, is NAGVMQNPRHLVRRRGQEARLRCSPMKGHSHVYWYRQLPEEGLKFMVYLQKENIIDESGMPKERFSAEFPKEGPSILRIQQVVRGDSAAYFCASSYPMEAREKLFFGSGTQLSVL.

The chain uses TRBV9 and TRBJ2-7; D remains ambiguous. This CDR3 has 15 residues. Trimming shortened V by 0 bases and J by 1 base, and 11 bases separated the two germline ends. Germline assignment: CDR1 SGDLS and CDR2 YYNGEE. CDR3 residues: CASSVGDPQSYEQYF. CDR3 DNA sequence: TGTGCCAGCAGCGTAGGGGATCCCCAATCCTACGAGCAGTACTTC.